This TCR beta chain was sequenced in a study of shared clonotypes between healthy human individuals. This clone was recorded only once. Its antigen is as yet unknown. Profiled with immunoSEQ multiplex PCR; TCRdb holds only in-frame clones, not every one. The sample lists around 980,000 clones; around three quarters were seen once. General study points: Only blood underwent sampling, and tissue repertoires likely differ. A limitation of the genetic and exposure-history diversity represented arose from few donors. Non-shared clonotypes displayed generation probabilities falling below those of clonotypes present in all four donors.

Donors were healthy HIV-negative adults without recent acute infections or vaccinations. The receptor's source is a man aged 18 to 30 in good health. Some clones in this sample may be carry-over from other donors' samples. The sample taken for sequencing was memory CD4+ T cells from PBMCs. Described subset: CD45RA-negative fraction.

The CDR3 coding sequence is TGTGCCAGCAGCATGGACCCCACCGGGGAGCTGTTTTTT. It yields the protein CASSMDPTGELFF. The genes are TRBV7-3 and TRBJ2-2, with D unresolved. The V end lost 5 bases, the J end lost 4 bases, and 8 bases lay between the germline ends. This CDR3 comprises 13 residues. Per germline, CDR1 SGHTA and CDR2 FQGTGA.